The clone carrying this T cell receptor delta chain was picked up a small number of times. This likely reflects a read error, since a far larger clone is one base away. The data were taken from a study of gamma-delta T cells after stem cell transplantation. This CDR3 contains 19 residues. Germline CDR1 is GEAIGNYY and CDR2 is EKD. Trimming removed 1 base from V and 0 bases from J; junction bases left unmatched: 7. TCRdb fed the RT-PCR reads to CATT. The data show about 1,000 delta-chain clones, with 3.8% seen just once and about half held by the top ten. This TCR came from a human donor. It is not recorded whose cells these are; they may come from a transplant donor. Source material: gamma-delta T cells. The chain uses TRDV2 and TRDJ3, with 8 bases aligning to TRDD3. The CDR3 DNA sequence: TGTGCCTGTGACACTGGGGGATGCCGAAGCTCCTGGGACACCCGACAGATGTTTTTC. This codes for CACDTGGCRSSWDTRQMFF.